Listed here are 26 T cell receptor beta chains from one sample, sequenced in a study of blood T cell repertoires in COVID-19. The table came from immunoSEQ multiplex PCR; TCRdb's copy has only in-frame clones and leaves some out. Of approximately 150,000 clones detected, around 90% appear once; the ten largest clones hold 15% to 20%. The sample comprised peripheral blood. The receptors derive from a man aged 60 to 75 with active or convalescent COVID-19.

The rearrangement joins TRBV6-2 or TRBV6-3 to TRBJ2-5; the D gene is possibly TRBD1 (5 bases). The CDR3 is 15 amino acids. V was clipped by 3 bases and J by 5 bases, with 16 bases between them. Germline loops: CDR1 MNHEY, CDR2 SVGEGT. The CDR3 coding sequence is TGTGCCAGCAGTTATTCGGACACCAACGAGGAGACCCAGTACTTC. Its translation: CASSYSDTNEETQYF.

J is TRBJ1-1 and V is TRBV6-2 or TRBV6-3; TRBD1 is a possible D gene (6 bases). Germline V CDR1 and CDR2: MNHEY, SVGEGT. Trimming removed 0 bases from V and 7 bases from J, with 6 bases in between. The CDR3 totals 12 residues. CDR3 residues: CASSYSGGEAFF. The CDR3 DNA sequence: TGTGCCAGCAGTTACTCAGGGGGTGAAGCTTTCTTT.

The chain links TRBV4-1 to TRBJ2-7, with TRBD2 matching 9 bases. The CDR3 totals 15 residues. The germline V gene encodes CDR1 MGHRA and CDR2 YSYEKL. J lost 2 bases, V lost 4 bases, and 6 bases had no gene match. DNA for the CDR3: TGCGCCAGCAGCCTAATAGCGGGAGAAACCTACGAGCAGTACTTC. This sequence encodes CASSLIAGETYEQYF.

The chain has TRBV11-3 and TRBJ2-5, with 8 bases identical to TRBD1. With V trimmed by 4 bases and J by 5 bases, 9 bases remained unmatched. Germline CDR1 reads SGHNT; CDR2 reads YENEEA. CDR3 length equals 15 residues. The CDR3 sequence: CASSSGQGIIETQYF. The CDR3 DNA follows: TGTGCCAGCAGCTCCGGACAGGGAATAATTGAGACCCAGTACTTC. The full variable domain, completed using reference TRBV11-3 and TRBJ2-5, is EAGVVQSPRYKIIEKKQPVAFWCNPISGHNTLYWYLQNLGQGPELLIRYENEEAVDDSQLPKDRFSAERLKGVDSTLKIQPAELGDSAVYLCASSSGQGIIETQYFGPGTRLLVL.

Remarks on this clone: Other DNA sequences in the sample encode the same CDR3. The rearrangement uses TRBV10-1 and TRBJ2-5; TRBD2 aligns across 7 bases. The CDR3 runs to 13 residues. With 2 bases clipped from V and 3 bases from J, the junction kept 0 bases outside the gene matches. Germline assignment: CDR1 WNHNN and CDR2 SYGVQD (reference sequence). CDR3 nucleotides: TGCGCCAGCAGTGAGGCGGGGGAAGAGACCCAGTACTTC. It is translated as CASSEAGEETQYF.

V usage is TRBV7-9 and J usage is TRBJ2-3; weak D call: TRBD2 (6 bases). The CDR3 length is 17 residues. Between the trimmed V and J ends, which lost 5 bases and 3 bases, there was a span of 21 bases. In germline, CDR1 is SEHNR, CDR2 FQNEAQ (reference sequence). CDR3 nucleotides: TGTGCCAGCAGCCCAGATTCGGGGGAAGGGCCTACAGATACGCAGTATTTT. Translating it yields CASSPDSGEGPTDTQYF.

This chain links TRBV6-6 with TRBJ1-2; perhaps TRBD1 as D (6 bases). The V gene's germline CDR1 is MNHNY and CDR2 SVGAGI (reference sequence). V lost 7 bases, J lost 7 bases, and 19 bases lay in between. The length of the CDR3 is 14 residues. CDR3 region: CASTPNLGGPGYTF. The CDR3 DNA is TGTGCCAGCACCCCAAATTTAGGGGGACCTGGCTACACCTTC.

The chain uses TRBV4-1 and TRBJ1-5, with D uncertain. Trimming took off 3 bases at V and 7 bases at J, with 16 bases between the two ends. The V gene's germline CDR1 is MGHRA and CDR2 YSYEKL. The CDR3 has 15 residues. CDR3 in amino acids: CASSHRGGNGQPQHF. DNA for the CDR3: TGCGCCAGCAGCCATCGAGGCGGGAACGGCCAGCCCCAGCATTTT.

V and J are TRBV5-5 and TRBJ2-2; perhaps TRBD1 as D (5 bases). V was shortened by 4 bases and J by 2 bases, with 9 bases between the two germline ends. This CDR3 is 14 amino acids long. CDR1 and CDR2 from the germline V gene are SGHKS and YYEKEE (reference sequence). In nucleotides, the CDR3 is TGTGCCAGCAGCATTGACAGAAACACCGGGGAGCTGTTTTTT. This codes for CASSIDRNTGELFF. Drawing the rest from reference TRBV5-5 and TRBJ2-2, the complete variable domain is DAGVTQSPTHLIKTRGQQVTLRCSPISGHKSVSWYQQVLGQGPQFIFQYYEKEERGRGNFPDRFSARQFPNYSSELNVNALLLGDSALYLCASSIDRNTGELFFGEGSRLTVL.

The chain links TRBV3-1 (or the pseudogene TRBV3-2) to TRBJ1-3; D may be TRBD1 (5 bases). The V gene's germline CDR1 is LGHDT and CDR2 YNNKEL (reference sequence). This CDR3 has 16 amino acids. The V and J ends lost 4 bases and 2 bases respectively, with 15 bases between them. In nucleotides, the CDR3 is TGTGCCAGCAGCCTCCCTGGCCGGGGGACTGGAAACACCATATATTTT. Translating gives CASSLPGRGTGNTIYF.

This chain uses TRBV5-4 with TRBJ2-7, with D unclear. V dropped 1 base and J dropped 3 bases, with 8 bases sitting between them. Looked up from germline, CDR1 is SGHNT and CDR2 is YYREEE (reference sequence). The CDR3 is made up of 13 amino acids. CDR3: CASSLKQNYEQYF. CDR3 DNA sequence: TGTGCCAGCAGCTTGAAACAGAACTACGAGCAGTACTTC.

The chain has TRBV19 and TRBJ2-6; 8 bases map to TRBD1. The germline gives CDR1 LNHDA, CDR2 SQIVND (reference sequence). The CDR3 consists of 16 residues. Trimming took 6 bases from V and 2 from J; bases not matched to a gene: 6. In DNA, the CDR3 is TGTGCCAGTAGCCTTCTACAGGGGGCTGGGGCCAACGTCCTGACTTTC. It codes for CASSLLQGAGANVLTF.

The chain joins TRBV4-2 to TRBJ2-3; TRBD2 matches at 8 bases. The CDR3 extends over 17 amino acids. CDR1 is LGHNA, CDR2 YNFKEQ, per germline. The junction had 12 bases not matched to a gene; V was cut back by 1 base and J by 6 bases. CDR3 coding DNA: TGTGCCAGCAGCCAAGTAGGGTCGCTAGCGGGTCACGATACGCAGTATTTT. It specifies CASSQVGSLAGHDTQYF.

The rearrangement uses TRBV19 and TRBJ2-7; TRBD2 aligns across 9 bases. V shed 1 base, J shed 4 bases, and the junction held 5 bases outside the gene matches. CDR1 LNHDA and CDR2 SQIVND come from the germline V gene (reference sequence). CDR3 length: 15 amino acids. CDR3 DNA sequence: TGTGCCAGTAGTATAGGTTTTAGCGGGAGTTACGAGCAGTACTTC. This translates into CASSIGFSGSYEQYF.

This chain uses TRBV7-2 with TRBJ2-5; TRBD2 agrees at 10 bases. The germline V gene encodes CDR1 SGHTA and CDR2 FQGNSA. The V and J ends lost 4 bases and 5 bases, in that order; junction bases with no gene match: 10. This CDR3 comprises 16 residues. CDR3 sequence (DNA): TGTGCCAGCAGCTATAAAAGCGGGGGGGCGTGGGAGACCCAGTACTTC. Translating gives CASSYKSGGAWETQYF.

This sequence joins TRBV10-3 and TRBJ1-6, with a tentative D call TRBD1 (6 bases). Trimming left V 3 bases short and J 7 bases short, with 13 bases between. CDR3 length equals 15 residues. Germline CDR1 ENHRY, CDR2 SYGVKD. CDR3 nucleotides: TGTGCCATCAGTGACTCCGAAACAGGGAATTCACCCCTCCACTTT. Its translation is CAISDSETGNSPLHF.

V usage is TRBV12-3 or TRBV12-4 and J usage is TRBJ2-7, with D possibly matching TRBD2 (6 bases). CDR3 length: 13 residues. With 6 bases removed from V and 7 bases from J, the gap between germline ends came to 16 bases. The CDR3 protein is CASRTGGLREQYF. The CDR3 DNA follows: TGTGCCAGCAGAACCGGGGGACTTCGTGAGCAGTACTTC.

Of note for this clone: At one end, the junction sequence differs from germline, possibly due to a read error. V is TRBV11-2 and J is TRBJ1-2; D remains unclear. Germline V gene lookup returns CDR1 SGHAT and CDR2 FQNNGV. The CDR3 covers 15 residues. The CDR3 nucleotides read TGTGCCAGCAGCGTAGACGGGGTAGCTAACTATGGCTACACCTTC. It yields the protein CASSVDGVANYGYTF.

This clone has just a few counts. The gene calls are TRBV6-5 and TRBJ2-2; maybe TRBD1 (6 bases). CDR3 length: 14 residues. Germline CDR1 MNHEY, CDR2 SVGAGI. V lost 6 bases to trimming and J lost 4 bases, with 12 bases between them. CDR3 amino acids: CASRPYRVTGELFF. CDR3 in DNA: TGTGCCAGCAGGCCCTACAGGGTCACCGGGGAGCTGTTTTTT.

This chain uses TRBV27 with TRBJ2-1; possibly TRBD2 for D (6 bases). CDR1 and CDR2 from the germline V gene are MNHEY and SMNVEV (reference sequence). This CDR3 is 19 amino acids long. V lost 0 bases, J lost 1 base, and 19 bases lay in between. The CDR3 sequence is CASSLSIIRVGSSYNEQFF. DNA of the CDR3: TGTGCCAGCAGTTTATCGATTATCAGAGTCGGGAGTTCCTACAATGAGCAGTTCTTC.

This clone was counted once. The sample has other DNA sequences that encode this CDR3 too. The chain employs TRBV3-1 (or the pseudogene TRBV3-2) and TRBJ2-3; 10 nucleotides line up with TRBD2. V was clipped by 4 bases and J by 0 bases; unmatched bases: 1. CDR3 length equals 15 residues. Germline CDR1 is LGHDT and CDR2 is YNNKEL (reference sequence). The CDR3 nucleotides are TGTGCCAGCAGCCCGACTAGCGGGAGCACAGATACGCAGTATTTT. This encodes CASSPTSGSTDTQYF.

The chain is built from TRBV2 and TRBJ1-2, with TRBD1 matching over 7 bases. Trimming cost V 5 bases and J 2 bases; bases outside gene matches: 2. Germline values: CDR1 SNHLY, CDR2 FYNNEI. CDR3 size: 13 residues. CDR3 region: CASSWGQNYGYTF. Here the CDR3 DNA reads TGTGCCAGCAGTTGGGGACAGAACTATGGCTACACCTTC.

V is TRBV5-1 and J is TRBJ1-6, with 7 bases that match TRBD1. The ends lost 1 base at V and 4 bases at J; junction bases unmatched: 2. Per germline, CDR1 SGHRS and CDR2 YFSETQ. The length of the CDR3 is 15 residues. The DNA of the CDR3 is TGCGCCAGCAGCTTGCAGGGACAGTATAATTCACCCCTCCACTTT. Translating gives CASSLQGQYNSPLHF.

This clone was seen more than once but under ten times. The rearrangement links TRBV6-2 or TRBV6-3 to TRBJ1-2, with 7 bases identical to TRBD1. Trimming at V came to 0 bases and at J to 2 bases, leaving 3 bases not matched to a gene. Per the germline V gene, CDR1 is MNHEY and CDR2 is SVGEGT. This CDR3 has 15 residues. CDR3 nucleotides: TGTGCCAGCAGTTACTCGCCAGGGGGAAACTATGGCTACACCTTC. Translating gives CASSYSPGGNYGYTF.

This clone has a single count. The rearrangement joins TRBV27 to TRBJ2-7; TRBD1 agrees at 8 bases. The length of the CDR3 is 15 residues. V was pared by 3 bases and J by 3 bases, with 7 bases of the junction left unmatched. Germline V gives CDR1 MNHEY, CDR2 SMNVEV (reference sequence). CDR3 protein: CASSLGGQGRYEQYF. CDR3 bases: TGTGCCAGCAGTTTGGGTGGACAGGGCCGCTACGAGCAGTACTTC.

The chain carries TRBV5-5 and TRBJ1-6; 7 bases line up with TRBD1. The CDR3 is 16 residues long. The germline gives CDR1 SGHKS, CDR2 YYEKEE (reference sequence). With 0 bases clipped from V and 7 bases from J, the junction kept 7 bases outside the gene matches. The CDR3 nucleotides are TGTGCCAGCAGCTTGGAAACGGGCAGGGGGAATTCACCCCTCCACTTT. Protein sequence: CASSLETGRGNSPLHF.